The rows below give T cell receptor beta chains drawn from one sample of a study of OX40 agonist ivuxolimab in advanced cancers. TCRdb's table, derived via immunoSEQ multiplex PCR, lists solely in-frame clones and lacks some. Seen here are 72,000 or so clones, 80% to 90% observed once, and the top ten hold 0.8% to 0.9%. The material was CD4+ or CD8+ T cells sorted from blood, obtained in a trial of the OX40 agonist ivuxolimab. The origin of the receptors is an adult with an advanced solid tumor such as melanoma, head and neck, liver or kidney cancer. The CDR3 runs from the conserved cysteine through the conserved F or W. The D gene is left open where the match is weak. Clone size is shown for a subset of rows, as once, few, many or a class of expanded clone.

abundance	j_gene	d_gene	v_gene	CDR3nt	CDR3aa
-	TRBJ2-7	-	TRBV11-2	TGTGCCAGCAGCTATACTGGGTCTCCTACGGGGTATAACTTC	CASSYTGSPTGYNF
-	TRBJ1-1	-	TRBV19	TGTGCCAGTAGTATGACCCGGCTGGGGGGCCCTGAAGCTTTCTTT	CASSMTRLGGPEAFF
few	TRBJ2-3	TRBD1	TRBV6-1	TGTGCCAGCAGTGTACAGGGGACAGATACGCAGTATTTT	CASSVQGTDTQYF
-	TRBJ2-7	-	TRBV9	TGTGCCAGCAGCGGGGGACTCGCCCGCAACTACGAGCAGTACTTC	CASSGGLARNYEQYF
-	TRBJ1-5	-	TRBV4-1	TGCGCCAGCAGCCAAGGCCCCTGGGGCAATCAGCCCCAGCATTTT	CASSQGPWGNQPQHF
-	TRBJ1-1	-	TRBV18	TGTGCCAGCTCACCCTCGGTCGGTTCCGGGGTGGGGGGCAACACTGAAGCTTTCTTT	CASSPSVGSGVGGNTEAFF
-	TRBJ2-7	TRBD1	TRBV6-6	TGTGCCAGCAGTTACTCGCAGGGGGTAGGCTCCTACGAGCAGTACTTC	CASSYSQGVGSYEQYF
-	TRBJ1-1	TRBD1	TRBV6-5	TGTGCCAGCAGTGAACAGGGGGCGATTGAAGCTTTCTTT	CASSEQGAIEAFF
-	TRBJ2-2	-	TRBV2	TGTGCCAGCGGGACTCTGAACACCGGGGAGCTGTTTTTT	CASGTLNTGELFF
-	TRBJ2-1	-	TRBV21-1	TGTGCCAGCAGCCCCCATGGAGTTGGTCGACTAGCCGACCATGAGCAGTTCTTC	CASSPHGVGRLADHEQFF
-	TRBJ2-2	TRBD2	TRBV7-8	TGTGCCAGCAGCTTTGAACGGGGGGCCGGGGAGCTGTTTTTT	CASSFERGAGELFF
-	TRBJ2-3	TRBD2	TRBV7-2	TGTGCCAGCAGCTTAGGACTAGCGGGCACTAGCACAGATACGCAGTATTTT	CASSLGLAGTSTDTQYF
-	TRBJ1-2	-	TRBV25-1	TGTGCCAGCAGTGAACTGTCGACTGGCTACACCTTC	CASSELSTGYTF
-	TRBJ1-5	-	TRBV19	TGTGCCAGTAGTATCCAGGGTGAGCGGCAGCCCCAGCATTTT	CASSIQGERQPQHF
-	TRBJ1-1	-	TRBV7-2	TGTGCCAGCAGTACGGAGGGTGCAGGGAACACTGAAGCTTTCTTT	CASSTEGAGNTEAFF
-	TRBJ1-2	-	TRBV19	TGTGCCAGCAATATCGGGGCCGATTTCTATGGAGGCTACACCTTC	CASNIGADFYGGYTF
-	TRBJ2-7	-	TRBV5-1	TGCGCCAGCAGCTTGGCTAGCCCCTGGTATCGAGAGCAGTACTTC	CASSLASPWYREQYF
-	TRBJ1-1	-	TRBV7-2	TGTGCCAGCAGCACGGGATTTTTCAACACTGAAGCTTTCTTT	CASSTGFFNTEAFF
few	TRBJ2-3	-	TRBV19	TGTGCCAGTAGTACTGGGAATGGAGAAGATACGCAGTATTTT	CASSTGNGEDTQYF
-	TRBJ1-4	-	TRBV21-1	TGTGCCAGCATCCTATGCCCTCTTGAGGGATTTGAAAAACTGTTTTTT	CASILCPLEGFEKLFF
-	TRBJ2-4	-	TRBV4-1	TGCGCCAGCAGCCAGCCCAGGACGGGGGAAAACATTCAGTACTTC	CASSQPRTGENIQYF
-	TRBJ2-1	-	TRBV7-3	TGTGCCAGCAGCTTAAGAGGAGACGGAAACAATGAGCAGTTCTTC	CASSLRGDGNNEQFF